The 28 T cell receptor beta chains given below trace back to one sample, sequenced in a study of T cells expressing NK-cell markers. TCRdb re-called the 5' RACE reads; every CDR3 protein appears as one record, without DNA. This sample's table has 90,000 to 130,000 distinct CDR3 sequences. The sequenced sample consisted of blood T cells: a sorted CD56 or NKG2C T cell subset, CD4+ or CD8+ T cells, or bulk PBMC T cells (not recorded which). Source of these receptors: a woman between 18 and 70 years old in good health.

This chain joins TRBV9 and TRBJ2-1; the TCRdb D gene call, TRBD2, has no DNA to confirm it. Germline CDR1 and CDR2: SGDLS and YYNGEE. This CDR3 contains 14 residues. CDR3 in amino acids: CASSAGLLDGEQFF.

The chain uses TRBV7-6 and TRBJ2-1; without DNA, the TCRdb call of TRBD1 cannot be checked. This CDR3 is 15 amino acids long. Germline V gene data show CDR1 as SGHVS and CDR2 as FNYEAQ. CDR3 region: CASSEAWGSGNEQFF.

This chain uses TRBV19 with TRBJ2-5. The CDR3 runs 14 residues. The germline V gene encodes CDR1 LNHDA and CDR2 SQIVND (reference sequence). The CDR3 loop reads CASSIDLSRETQYF.

The rearrangement uses TRBV15 and TRBJ2-3; TCRdb's assignment of TRBD2 cannot be checked, as there is no DNA. Germline loops: CDR1 LNHNV, CDR2 YYDKDF (reference sequence). This CDR3 contains 16 residues. The CDR3: CATRSLAGDLTDTQYF.

The chain employs TRBV5-6 and TRBJ1-1; absent DNA, TCRdb's TRBD1 call cannot be checked. CDR1 is SGHDT, CDR2 YYEEEE, per germline. The CDR3 has 14 residues. The CDR3 reads CASSLGGEWTEAFF.

The J gene is TRBJ2-4, the V gene TRBV4-3; the D call of TRBD1 rests on TCRdb alone, since no DNA is present to check it. Germline V gives CDR1 LGHNA, CDR2 YSLEER. The CDR3 runs 15 residues. CDR3 amino acids: CASSQDRGPPNIQYF.

The chain links TRBV6-1 to TRBJ2-1; TCRdb calls TRBD1, which cannot be checked without DNA. The CDR3 loop spans 15 amino acids. Germline V gene data show CDR1 as MNHNS and CDR2 as SASEGT. CDR3 region: CATSALWVGDNEQFF.

V and J are TRBV7-9 and TRBJ2-7; TCRdb selects TRBD1, and the lack of DNA leaves this call unchecked. CDR1 is SEHNR and CDR2 is FQNEAQ in the germline V gene (reference sequence). This CDR3 contains 14 residues. CDR3 sequence reads: CASSPPTGIYEQYF.

The gene calls are TRBV12-3 or TRBV12-4 and TRBJ2-1. CDR3 size: 12 residues. The CDR3 reads CASEEAYNEQFF.

The rearrangement joins TRBV27 to TRBJ1-1. CDR3 length equals 16 residues. Germline loops: CDR1 MNHEY, CDR2 SMNVEV (reference sequence). The CDR3 loop reads CASSLSLAGGFTEAFF.

This sequence joins TRBV14 and TRBJ1-3. Looked up from germline, CDR1 is SGHDN and CDR2 is FVKESK. This CDR3 comprises 15 residues. The CDR3 sequence is CASSPGTGPGNTIYF.

The chain uses TRBV29-1 and TRBJ2-7; TCRdb indicates TRBD2, and absent DNA this call remains unverified. CDR3 length: 12 residues. Germline loops: CDR1 SQVTM, CDR2 ANQGSEA. CDR3 sequence: CSAAGLPYEQYF.

The chain uses TRBV5-4 and TRBJ2-7; checking the TCRdb D call of TRBD2 is not possible without DNA. CDR1 and CDR2 (germline): SGHNT, YYREEE (reference sequence). This CDR3 is built from 14 residues. The CDR3 sequence: CASSFGTSFSEQYF.

V gene TRBV15 combines with J gene TRBJ2-2; TCRdb's D call, TRBD1, is unchecked because there is no DNA. The CDR3 sequence is 16 residues long. The germline V gene has CDR1 LNHNV and CDR2 YYDKDF (reference sequence). CDR3 loop: CATSRDGGPNTGELFF. The complete variable domain, with remaining parts taken from reference TRBV15 and TRBJ2-2, reads DAMVIQNPRYQVTQFGKPVTLSCSQTLNHNVMYWYQQKSSQAPKLLFHYYDKDFNNEADTPDNFQSRRPNTSFCFLDIRSPGLGDTAMYLCATSRDGGPNTGELFFGEGSRLTVL.

The chain joins TRBV2 to TRBJ2-1; TCRdb's D call of TRBD2 is untestable without DNA. The CDR3 contains 14 residues. Germline V lookup: CDR1 SNHLY, CDR2 FYNNEI. This CDR3 reads CASSSGTHYNEQFF.

The chain carries TRBV20-1 and TRBJ1-1. CDR1 is DFQATT, CDR2 SNEGSKA, per germline (reference sequence). The CDR3 has 12 residues. The CDR3 sequence is CSAPDKNTEAFF.

The rearrangement uses TRBV7-2 and TRBJ2-3; TCRdb lists TRBD2, though no DNA is available to test this call. CDR1 and CDR2 from the germline V gene are SGHTA and FQGNSA. The CDR3 runs 16 residues. The CDR3 sequence: CASASARAGVADTQYF.

The chain has TRBV7-9 and TRBJ2-1; TCRdb gives TRBD1 as the D gene, but with no DNA this cannot be confirmed. The length of the CDR3 is 14 residues. Germline CDR1 SEHNR, CDR2 FQNEAQ (reference sequence). The CDR3 reads CASSLGTDYNEQFF.

The chain has TRBV20-1 and TRBJ1-2; TCRdb reports TRBD1, a call that lacks DNA to check it against. The CDR3 is 12 residues long. Germline-derived CDR1 and CDR2 are DFQATT and SNEGSKA (reference sequence). CDR3 sequence: CSAKGQNYGYTF.

The chain links TRBV24-1 to TRBJ2-2; lacking DNA, the TRBD2 call made by TCRdb goes unchecked. The CDR3 runs to 14 residues. CDR1 and CDR2 (germline): KGHDR, SFDVKD. The chain's CDR3 is CATATSLNTGELFF.

The chain couples TRBV12-3 or TRBV12-4 to TRBJ1-2; without DNA, the TCRdb call of TRBD1 cannot be checked. CDR3 length: 14 residues. The CDR3 protein is CASSLSGQGPGYTF.

The rearrangement joins TRBV19 to TRBJ2-1; TCRdb names TRBD1, which stays unverified in the absence of DNA. The CDR3 has 17 amino acids. Per the germline V gene, CDR1 is LNHDA and CDR2 is SQIVND (reference sequence). CDR3 amino acids: CASSPRGAAQTYNEQFF.

This chain uses TRBV6-5 with TRBJ1-2; lacking DNA, the TRBD1 call made by TCRdb goes unchecked. Germline loops: CDR1 MNHEY, CDR2 SVGAGI. The CDR3 sequence is 13 residues long. The CDR3 sequence: CASSYKGNYGYTF.

This sequence joins TRBV7-9 and TRBJ1-1; TCRdb designates TRBD1, a call that cannot be tested without DNA. CDR3 size: 13 residues. Germline CDR1 is SEHNR and CDR2 is FQNEAQ (reference sequence). CDR3 loop: CASSSLGGTEAFF.

The chain employs TRBV4-3 and TRBJ2-7; with no DNA, the TCRdb D assignment of TRBD2 cannot be verified. The CDR3 is made up of 16 amino acids. Germline assignment: CDR1 LGHNA and CDR2 YSLEER. The CDR3 loop reads CASSRSTSGIGYEQYF.

The chain employs TRBV30 and TRBJ2-1. The CDR3 spans 15 residues. Germline assignment: CDR1 GTSNPN and CDR2 SVGIG (reference sequence). CDR3: CAWTATTSSYNEQFF.

The chain uses TRBV29-1 and TRBJ2-3; TCRdb indicates TRBD2, and absent DNA this call remains unverified. The germline V gene encodes CDR1 SQVTM and CDR2 ANQGSEA. This CDR3 is built from 16 residues. This CDR3 reads CSVETGLAGDGDTQYF.

The J gene is TRBJ2-2, the V gene TRBV20-1; TCRdb returns TRBD2, unconfirmable since there is no DNA. Germline V lookup: CDR1 DFQATT, CDR2 SNEGSKA (reference sequence). The CDR3 spans 15 residues. The CDR3 region is CSAQPGTSYTGELFF.